The clone carrying this T cell receptor (beta chain) was counted at least ten times. The target antigen is unknown. Exclusion of a patient resulted from uncontrolled infection, other autoimmune disease, pregnancy or lactation. PBMCs came from 10 ml fresh peripheral blood. The data belong to a study of T cells in Graves' hyperthyroidism and ophthalmopathy. TCR beta CDR3 regions were amplified from RNA. Researchers ran a first-round RT-PCR on the TCR CDR3 using the HTBI primer set. TCRdb re-derived calls from the multiplex PCR reads in MiXCR, one entry per CDR3 protein. The sample lists 390,000 or so distinct CDR3 sequences; under 15% were seen once. CDR3 length: 14 residues. V trimming: 6 bases; J trimming: 6 bases; junction bases outside the gene matches: 11. General study findings and limits: With a median lead of around 6.7 months before onset, the model predicted ophthalmopathy. Clonotypes that were expanded in thyroid above 0.001 mostly appeared in blood too.

The receptor was isolated from a man between 18 and 35 years old with Graves' ophthalmopathy. The gene calls are TRBV12-3 or TRBV12-4 and TRBJ2-7, with 7 bases that match TRBD1. The sample taken for sequencing was blood. The CDR3 loop reads CASSLTGQSSEQYF. The CDR3 coding sequence is TGTGCCAGCAGCCTCACGGGACAGTCCAGCGAGCAGTACTTC.